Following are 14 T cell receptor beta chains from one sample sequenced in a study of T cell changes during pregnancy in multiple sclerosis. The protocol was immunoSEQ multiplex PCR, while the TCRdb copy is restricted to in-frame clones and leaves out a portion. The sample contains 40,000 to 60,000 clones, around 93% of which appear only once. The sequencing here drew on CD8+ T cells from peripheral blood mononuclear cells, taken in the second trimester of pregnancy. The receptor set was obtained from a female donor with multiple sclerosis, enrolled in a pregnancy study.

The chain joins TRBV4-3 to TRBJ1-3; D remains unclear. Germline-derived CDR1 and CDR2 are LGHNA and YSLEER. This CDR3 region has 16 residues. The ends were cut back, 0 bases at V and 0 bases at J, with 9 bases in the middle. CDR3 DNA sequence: TGCGCCAGCAGCCAAGATCCCAGACTCTCTGGAAACACCATATATTTT. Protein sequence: CASSQDPRLSGNTIYF.

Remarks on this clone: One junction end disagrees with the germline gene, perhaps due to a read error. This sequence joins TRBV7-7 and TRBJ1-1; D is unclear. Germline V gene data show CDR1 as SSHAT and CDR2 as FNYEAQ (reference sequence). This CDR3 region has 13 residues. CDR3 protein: CASSYSPNTEAFF. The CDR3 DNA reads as TGTGCTAGCAGCTACAGTCCGAACACTGAAGCTTTCTTT. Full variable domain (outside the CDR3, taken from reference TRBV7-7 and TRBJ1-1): GAGVSQSPRYKVTKRGQDVTLRCDPISSHATLYWYQQALGQGPEFLTYFNYEAQPDKSGLPSDRFSAERPEGSISTLTIQRTEQRDSAMYRCASSYSPNTEAFFGQGTRLTVV.

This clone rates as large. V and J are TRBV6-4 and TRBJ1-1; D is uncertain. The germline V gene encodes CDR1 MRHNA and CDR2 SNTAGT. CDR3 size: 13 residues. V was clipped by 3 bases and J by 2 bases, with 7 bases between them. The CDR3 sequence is CASSDEANTEAFF. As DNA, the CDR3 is TGTGCCAGCAGTGATGAGGCTAACACTGAAGCTTTCTTT.

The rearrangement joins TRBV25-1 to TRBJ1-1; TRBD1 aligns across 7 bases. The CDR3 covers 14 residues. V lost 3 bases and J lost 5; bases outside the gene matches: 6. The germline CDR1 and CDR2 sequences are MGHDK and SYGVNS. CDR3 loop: CASSETGWGTEAFF. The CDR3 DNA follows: TGTGCCAGCAGTGAGACAGGGTGGGGAACTGAAGCTTTCTTT.

In DNA form, the CDR3 reads TGTGCCAGCAGCGTAGGCAGCGGGGGTTACAATGAGCAGTTCTTC. The encoded protein is CASSVGSGGYNEQFF. This rearrangement joins TRBV9 to TRBJ2-1; 8 bases are a match to TRBD2. Germline assignment: CDR1 SGDLS and CDR2 YYNGEE. V lost 0 bases, J lost 4 bases, and 3 bases stayed unmatched. This CDR3 is built from 15 residues. The whole variable domain, remainder taken from reference TRBV9 and TRBJ2-1, is DSGVTQTPKHLITATGQRVTLRCSPRSGDLSVYWYQQSLDQGLQFLIQYYNGEERAKGNILERFSAQQFPDLHSELNLSSLELGDSALYFCASSVGSGGYNEQFFGPGTRLTVL.

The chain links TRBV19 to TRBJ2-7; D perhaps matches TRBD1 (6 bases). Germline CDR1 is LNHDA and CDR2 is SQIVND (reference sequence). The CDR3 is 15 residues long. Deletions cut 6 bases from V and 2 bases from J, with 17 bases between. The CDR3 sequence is CASSMGAGRTYEQYF. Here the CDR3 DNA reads TGTGCCAGTAGCATGGGGGCGGGTCGGACCTACGAGCAGTACTTC.

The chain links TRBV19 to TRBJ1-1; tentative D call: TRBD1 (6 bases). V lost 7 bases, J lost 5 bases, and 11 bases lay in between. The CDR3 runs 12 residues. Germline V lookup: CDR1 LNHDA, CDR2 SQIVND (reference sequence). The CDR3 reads CASIGGGTEAFF. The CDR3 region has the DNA TGTGCCAGTATAGGGGGGGGTACTGAAGCTTTCTTT.

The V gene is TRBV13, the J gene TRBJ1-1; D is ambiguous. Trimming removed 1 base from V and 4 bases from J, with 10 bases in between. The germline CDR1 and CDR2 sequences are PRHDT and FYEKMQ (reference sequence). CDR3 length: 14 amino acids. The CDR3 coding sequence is TGTGCCAGCAGCTTAGCGGCAGGTGGCACTGAAGCTTTCTTT. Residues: CASSLAAGGTEAFF. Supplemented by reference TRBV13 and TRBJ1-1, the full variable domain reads AAGVIQSPRHLIKEKRETATLKCYPIPRHDTVYWYQQGPGQDPQFLISFYEKMQSDKGSIPDRFSAQQFSDYHSELNMSSLELGDSALYFCASSLAAGGTEAFFGQGTRLTVV.

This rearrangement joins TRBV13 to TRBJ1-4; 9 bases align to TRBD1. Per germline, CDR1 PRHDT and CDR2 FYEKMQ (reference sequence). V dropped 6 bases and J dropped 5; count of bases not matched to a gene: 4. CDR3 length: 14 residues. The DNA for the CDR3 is TGTGCCAGCAGAACCGGGACAGGGAATGAAAAACTGTTTTTT. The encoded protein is CASRTGTGNEKLFF.

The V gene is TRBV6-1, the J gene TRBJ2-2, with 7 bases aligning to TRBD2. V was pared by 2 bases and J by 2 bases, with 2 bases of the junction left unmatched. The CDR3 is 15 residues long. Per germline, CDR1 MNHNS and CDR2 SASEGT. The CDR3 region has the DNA TGTGCCAGCAGTGAACGGGACTATAACACCGGGGAGCTGTTTTTT. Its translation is CASSERDYNTGELFF.

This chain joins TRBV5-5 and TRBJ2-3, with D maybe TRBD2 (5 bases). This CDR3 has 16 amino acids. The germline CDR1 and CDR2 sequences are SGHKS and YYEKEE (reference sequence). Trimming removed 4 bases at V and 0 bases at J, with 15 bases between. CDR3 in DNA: TGTGCCAGCAGCGGCGTGAGGGATCCTAGCACAGATACGCAGTATTTT. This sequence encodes CASSGVRDPSTDTQYF. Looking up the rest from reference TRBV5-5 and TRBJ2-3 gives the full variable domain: DAGVTQSPTHLIKTRGQQVTLRCSPISGHKSVSWYQQVLGQGPQFIFQYYEKEERGRGNFPDRFSARQFPNYSSELNVNALLLGDSALYLCASSGVRDPSTDTQYFGPGTRLTVL.

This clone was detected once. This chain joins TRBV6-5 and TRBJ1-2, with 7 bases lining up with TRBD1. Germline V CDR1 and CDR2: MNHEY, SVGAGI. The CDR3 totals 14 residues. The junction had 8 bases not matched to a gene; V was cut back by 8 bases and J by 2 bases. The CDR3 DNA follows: TGTGCCAGCCGGGGACAGATCAAGAACTATGGCTACACCTTC. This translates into CASRGQIKNYGYTF.

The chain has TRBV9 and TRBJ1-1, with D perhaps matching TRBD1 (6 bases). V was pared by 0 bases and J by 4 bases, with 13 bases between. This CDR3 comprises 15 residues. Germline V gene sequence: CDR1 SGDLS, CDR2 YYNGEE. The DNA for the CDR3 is TGTGCCAGCAGCGTAGAAAGTGGGGGCCCCACTGAAGCTTTCTTT. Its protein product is CASSVESGGPTEAFF.

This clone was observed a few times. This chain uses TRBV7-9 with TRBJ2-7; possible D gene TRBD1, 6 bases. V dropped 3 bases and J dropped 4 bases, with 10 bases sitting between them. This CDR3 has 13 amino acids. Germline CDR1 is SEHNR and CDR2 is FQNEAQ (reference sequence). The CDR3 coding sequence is TGTGCCAGCAGCTTCGCCGACAGGTACGAGCAGTACTTC. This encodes CASSFADRYEQYF.